This TCR beta chain was found in a study of shared clonotypes between healthy human individuals. The germline V gene encodes CDR1 SGHVS and CDR2 FQNEAQ. The CDR3 consists of 15 residues. The J segment lost 7 bases and the V segment lost 2 bases, leaving 5 bases of the junction unmatched. When replicate PCRs were run on sorted subsets, they used roughly 0.2 ug DNA, some 30,000 T cell genomes. Only in-frame clones appear in the TCRdb table, and some are missing; sequencing was by immunoSEQ multiplex PCR. Altogether some 1,400,000 clones are present, 96% being singletons, with the ten largest covering over 1%.

The sample taken for sequencing was naive CD4+ T cells sorted from blood. Subset indicated: CD45RA+ positively selected. The receptor was isolated from a man aged 25-45 years in good health. The chain combines TRBV7-8 with TRBJ2-1, with 10 bases that match TRBD2. CDR3 sequence (DNA): TGTGCCAGCAGCTTACCTAGCGGGAGAGGAAATGAGCAGTTCTTC. Translation gives CASSLPSGRGNEQFF.